This T cell receptor (beta chain) is drawn from a study of blood T cell repertoires in COVID-19. Study details: Donors in the United States, Italy and Spain gave samples during acute or convalescent COVID-19. In each case, the material was cDNA or gDNA derived from T cells, B-cell-depleted T cells, or PBMCs.

Germline V gene data show CDR1 as SGDLS and CDR2 as YYNGEE. The CDR3 contains 15 residues. V gave up 0 bases and J gave up 1 base, with 11 bases separating them. Here immunoSEQ multiplex PCR was the method, and the copy in TCRdb shows in-frame clones only, minus some. The data contain over 45,000 clones, roughly four fifths of them seen just once; the ten biggest clones take up roughly 7%. The source of this sequence is a man aged 40-50 years with acute or convalescent COVID-19. This rearrangement joins TRBV9 to TRBJ2-7; D perhaps matches TRBD1 (5 bases). The sequenced material came from peripheral blood. CDR3 sequence reads: CASSVATGFSYEQYF. CDR3 nucleotides: TGTGCCAGCAGCGTAGCAACAGGCTTTTCCTACGAGCAGTACTTC.